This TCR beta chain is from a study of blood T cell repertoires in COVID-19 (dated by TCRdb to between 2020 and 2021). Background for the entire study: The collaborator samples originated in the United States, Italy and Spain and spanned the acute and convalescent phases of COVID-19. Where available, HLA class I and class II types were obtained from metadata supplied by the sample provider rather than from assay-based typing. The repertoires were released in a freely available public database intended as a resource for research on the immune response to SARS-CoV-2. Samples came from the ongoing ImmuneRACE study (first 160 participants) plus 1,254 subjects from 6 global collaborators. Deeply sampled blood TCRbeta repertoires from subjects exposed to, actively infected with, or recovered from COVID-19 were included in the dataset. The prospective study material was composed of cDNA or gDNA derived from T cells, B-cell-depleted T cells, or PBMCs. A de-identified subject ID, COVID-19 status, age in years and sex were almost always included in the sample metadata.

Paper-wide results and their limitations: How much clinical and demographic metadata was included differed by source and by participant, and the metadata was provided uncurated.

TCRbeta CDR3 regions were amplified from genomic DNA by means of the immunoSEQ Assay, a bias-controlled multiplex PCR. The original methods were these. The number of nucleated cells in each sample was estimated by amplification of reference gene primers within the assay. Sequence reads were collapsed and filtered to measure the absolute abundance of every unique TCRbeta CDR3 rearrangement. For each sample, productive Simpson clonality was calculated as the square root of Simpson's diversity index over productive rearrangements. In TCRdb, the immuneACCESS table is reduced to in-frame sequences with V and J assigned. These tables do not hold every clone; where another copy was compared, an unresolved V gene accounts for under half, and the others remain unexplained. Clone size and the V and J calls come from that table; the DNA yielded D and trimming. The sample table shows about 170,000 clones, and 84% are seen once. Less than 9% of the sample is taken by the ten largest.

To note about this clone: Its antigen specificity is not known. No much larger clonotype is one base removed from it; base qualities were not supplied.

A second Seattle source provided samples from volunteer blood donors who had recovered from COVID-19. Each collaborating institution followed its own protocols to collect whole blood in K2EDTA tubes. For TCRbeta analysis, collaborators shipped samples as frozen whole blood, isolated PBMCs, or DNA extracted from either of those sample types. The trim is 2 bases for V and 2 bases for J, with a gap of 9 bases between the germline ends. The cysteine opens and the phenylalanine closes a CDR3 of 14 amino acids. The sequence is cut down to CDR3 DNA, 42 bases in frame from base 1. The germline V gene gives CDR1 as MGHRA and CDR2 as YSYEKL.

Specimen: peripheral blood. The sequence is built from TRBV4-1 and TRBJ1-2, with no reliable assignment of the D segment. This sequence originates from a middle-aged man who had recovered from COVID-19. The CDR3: CASSQSVLNYGYTF. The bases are TGCGCCAGCAGCCAATCAGTCCTCAACTATGGCTACACCTTC.